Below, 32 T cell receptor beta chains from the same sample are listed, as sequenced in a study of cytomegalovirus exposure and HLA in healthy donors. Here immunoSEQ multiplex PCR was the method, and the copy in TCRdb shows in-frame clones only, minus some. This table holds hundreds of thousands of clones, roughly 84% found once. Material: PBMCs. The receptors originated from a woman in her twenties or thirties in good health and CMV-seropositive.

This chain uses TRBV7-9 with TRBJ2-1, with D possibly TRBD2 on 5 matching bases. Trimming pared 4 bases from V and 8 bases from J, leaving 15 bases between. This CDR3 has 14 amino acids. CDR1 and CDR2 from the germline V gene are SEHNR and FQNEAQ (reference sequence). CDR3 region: CASSSVGISDEQFF. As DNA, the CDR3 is TGTGCCAGCAGCTCCGTTGGGATTAGCGATGAGCAGTTCTTC.

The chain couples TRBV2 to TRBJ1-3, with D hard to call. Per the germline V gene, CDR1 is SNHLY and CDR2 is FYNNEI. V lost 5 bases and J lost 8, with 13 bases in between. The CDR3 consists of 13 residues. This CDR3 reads CASSIREADTIYF. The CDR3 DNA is TGTGCCAGCAGTATCCGTGAGGCTGACACCATATATTTT. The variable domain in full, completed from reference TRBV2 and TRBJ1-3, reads EPEVTQTPSHQVTQMGQEVILRCVPISNHLYFYWYRQILGQKVEFLVSFYNNEISEKSEIFDDQFSVERPDGSNFTLKIRSTKLEDSAMYFCASSIREADTIYFGEGSWLTVV.

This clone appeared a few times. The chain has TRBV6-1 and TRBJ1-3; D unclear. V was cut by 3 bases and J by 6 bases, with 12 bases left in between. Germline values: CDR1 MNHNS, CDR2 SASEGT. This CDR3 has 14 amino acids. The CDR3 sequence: CASSDWTNQNTIYF. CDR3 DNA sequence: TGTGCCAGCAGTGATTGGACGAACCAAAACACCATATATTTT.

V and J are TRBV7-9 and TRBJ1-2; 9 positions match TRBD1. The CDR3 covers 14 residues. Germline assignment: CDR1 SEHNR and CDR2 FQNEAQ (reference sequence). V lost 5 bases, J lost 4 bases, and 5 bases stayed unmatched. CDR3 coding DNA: TGTGCCAGCAGCCTACAGGGGGCGTTCTATGGCTACACCTTC. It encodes CASSLQGAFYGYTF.

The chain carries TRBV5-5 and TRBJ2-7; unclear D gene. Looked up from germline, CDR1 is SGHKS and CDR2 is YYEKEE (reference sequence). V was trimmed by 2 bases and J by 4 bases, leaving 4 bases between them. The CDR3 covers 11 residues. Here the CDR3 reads CASSLTYEQYF. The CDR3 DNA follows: TGTGCCAGCAGCTTAACATACGAGCAGTACTTC.

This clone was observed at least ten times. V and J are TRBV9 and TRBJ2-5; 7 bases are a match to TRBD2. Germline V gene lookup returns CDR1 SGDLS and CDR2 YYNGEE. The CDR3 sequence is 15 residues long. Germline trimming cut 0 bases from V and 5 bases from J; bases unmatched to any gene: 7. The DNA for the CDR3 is TGTGCCAGCAGCGTAGTGGGGAAGGGAGGGGAGACCCAGTACTTC. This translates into CASSVVGKGGETQYF.

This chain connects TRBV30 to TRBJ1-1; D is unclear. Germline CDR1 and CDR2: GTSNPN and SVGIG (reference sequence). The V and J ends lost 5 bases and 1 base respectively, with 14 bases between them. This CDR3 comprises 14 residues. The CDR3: CAWGGSRGNTEAFF. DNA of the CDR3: TGTGCCTGGGGCGGTTCCCGAGGGAACACTGAAGCTTTCTTT.

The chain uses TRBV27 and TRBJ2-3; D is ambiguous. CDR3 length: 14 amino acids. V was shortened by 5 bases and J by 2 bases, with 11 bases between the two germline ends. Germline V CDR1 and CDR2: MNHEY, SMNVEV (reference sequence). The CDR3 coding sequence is TGTGCCAGCAGTCCCGGACCAACCACAGATACGCAGTATTTT. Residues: CASSPGPTTDTQYF.

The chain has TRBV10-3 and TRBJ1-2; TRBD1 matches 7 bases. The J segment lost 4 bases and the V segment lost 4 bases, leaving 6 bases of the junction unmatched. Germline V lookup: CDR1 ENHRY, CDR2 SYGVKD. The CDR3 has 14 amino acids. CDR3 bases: TGTGCCATCAGTGGGGAGGGACAGAGCTATGGCTACACCTTC. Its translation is CAISGEGQSYGYTF.

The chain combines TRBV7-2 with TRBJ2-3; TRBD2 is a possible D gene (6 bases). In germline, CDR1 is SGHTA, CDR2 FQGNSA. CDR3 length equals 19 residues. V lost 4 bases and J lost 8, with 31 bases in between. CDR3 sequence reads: CASSSGPLFTRETEGTQYF. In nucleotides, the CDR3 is TGTGCCAGCAGCTCCGGGCCTTTATTTACGAGGGAAACGGAGGGTACGCAGTATTTT.

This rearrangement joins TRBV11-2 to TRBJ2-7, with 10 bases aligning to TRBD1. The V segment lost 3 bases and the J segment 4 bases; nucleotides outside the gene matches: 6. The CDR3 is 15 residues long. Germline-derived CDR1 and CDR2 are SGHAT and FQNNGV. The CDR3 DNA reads TGTGCCAGCAGCTTCGGGACAGGGGCCGGGTACGAGCAGTACTTC. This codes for CASSFGTGAGYEQYF.

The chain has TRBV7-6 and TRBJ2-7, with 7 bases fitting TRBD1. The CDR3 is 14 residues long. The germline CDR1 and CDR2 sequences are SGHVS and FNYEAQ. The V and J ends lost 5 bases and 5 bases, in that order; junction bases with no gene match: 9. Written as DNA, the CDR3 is TGTGCCAGCAGCCGAGATCTCGACAGGGACGAGCAGTACTTC. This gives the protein CASSRDLDRDEQYF.

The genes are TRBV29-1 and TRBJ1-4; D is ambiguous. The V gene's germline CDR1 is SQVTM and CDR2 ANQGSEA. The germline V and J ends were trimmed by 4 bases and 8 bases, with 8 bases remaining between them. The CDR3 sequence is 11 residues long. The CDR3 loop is CSVGWEEKLFF. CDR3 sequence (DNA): TGCAGCGTTGGTTGGGAGGAAAAACTGTTTTTT.

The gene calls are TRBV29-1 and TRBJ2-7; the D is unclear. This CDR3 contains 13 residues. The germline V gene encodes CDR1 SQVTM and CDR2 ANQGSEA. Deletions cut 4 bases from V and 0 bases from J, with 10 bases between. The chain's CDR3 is CSVGVLSSYEQYF. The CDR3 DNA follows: TGCAGCGTTGGGGTGCTGAGCTCCTACGAGCAGTACTTC.

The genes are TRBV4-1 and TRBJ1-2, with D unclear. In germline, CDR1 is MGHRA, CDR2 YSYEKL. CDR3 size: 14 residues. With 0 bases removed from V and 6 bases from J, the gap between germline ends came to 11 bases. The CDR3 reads CASSQDPIGHGYTF. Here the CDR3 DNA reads TGCGCCAGCAGCCAAGATCCAATCGGGCATGGCTACACCTTC.

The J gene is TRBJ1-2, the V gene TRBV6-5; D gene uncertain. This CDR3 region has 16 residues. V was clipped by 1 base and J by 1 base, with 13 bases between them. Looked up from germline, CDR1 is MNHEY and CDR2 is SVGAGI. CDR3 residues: CASSYLSGFRNYGYTF. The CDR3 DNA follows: TGTGCCAGCAGTTACTTATCGGGTTTCCGTAACTATGGCTACACCTTC.

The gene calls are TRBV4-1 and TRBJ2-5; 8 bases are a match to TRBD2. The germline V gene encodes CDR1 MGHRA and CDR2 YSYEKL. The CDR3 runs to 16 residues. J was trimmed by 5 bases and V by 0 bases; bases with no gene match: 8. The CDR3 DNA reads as TGCGCCAGCAGCCAAGATCGCAGCGGGGGAGGGGAGACCCAGTACTTC. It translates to CASSQDRSGGGETQYF.

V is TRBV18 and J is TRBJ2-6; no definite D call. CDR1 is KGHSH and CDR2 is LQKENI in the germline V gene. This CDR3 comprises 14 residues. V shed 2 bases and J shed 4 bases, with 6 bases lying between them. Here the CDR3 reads CASSPGVGANVLTF. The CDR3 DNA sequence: TGTGCCAGCTCACCAGGGGTAGGGGCCAACGTCCTGACTTTC.

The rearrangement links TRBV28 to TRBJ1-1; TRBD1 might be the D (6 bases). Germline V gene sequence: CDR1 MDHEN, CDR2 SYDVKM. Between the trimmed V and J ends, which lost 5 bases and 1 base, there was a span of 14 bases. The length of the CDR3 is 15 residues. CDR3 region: CASSEYRATNTEAFF. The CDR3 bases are TGTGCCAGCAGTGAATACAGGGCAACGAACACTGAAGCTTTCTTT.

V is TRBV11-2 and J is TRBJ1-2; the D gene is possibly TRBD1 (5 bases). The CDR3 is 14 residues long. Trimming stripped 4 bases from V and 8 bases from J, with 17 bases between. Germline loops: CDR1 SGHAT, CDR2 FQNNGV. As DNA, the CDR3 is TGTGCCAGCAGCTCTGGGGGGTCGAAGCGCGGCTACACCTTC. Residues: CASSSGGSKRGYTF.

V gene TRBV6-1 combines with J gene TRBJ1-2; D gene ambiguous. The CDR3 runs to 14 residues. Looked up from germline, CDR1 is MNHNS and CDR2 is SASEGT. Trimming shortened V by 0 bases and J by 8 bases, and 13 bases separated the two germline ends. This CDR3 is CASSEARVGRGYTF. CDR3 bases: TGTGCCAGCAGTGAAGCCCGGGTGGGTAGGGGCTACACCTTC.

CDR3 bases: TGTGCCATCAGTGGACCGGGGACGGGGAGCCTCTACGAGCAGTACTTC. It is translated as CAISGPGTGSLYEQYF. The rearrangement links TRBV10-3 to TRBJ2-7; D tentatively reads TRBD1 or TRBD2 (5 bases each). V lost 4 bases to trimming and J lost 3 bases, with 19 bases between them. Germline-derived CDR1 and CDR2 are ENHRY and SYGVKD. The CDR3 totals 16 residues.

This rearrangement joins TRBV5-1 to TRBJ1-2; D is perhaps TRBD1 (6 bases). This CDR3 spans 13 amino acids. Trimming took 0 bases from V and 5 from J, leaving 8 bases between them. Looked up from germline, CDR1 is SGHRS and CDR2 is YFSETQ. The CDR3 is CASSLDREYGYTF. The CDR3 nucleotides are TGCGCCAGCAGCTTGGACAGGGAGTATGGCTACACCTTC. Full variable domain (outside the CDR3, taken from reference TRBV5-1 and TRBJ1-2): KAGVTQTPRYLIKTRGQQVTLSCSPISGHRSVSWYQQTPGQGLQFLFEYFSETQRNKGNFPGRFSGRQFSNSRSEMNVSTLELGDSALYLCASSLDREYGYTFGSGTRLTVV.

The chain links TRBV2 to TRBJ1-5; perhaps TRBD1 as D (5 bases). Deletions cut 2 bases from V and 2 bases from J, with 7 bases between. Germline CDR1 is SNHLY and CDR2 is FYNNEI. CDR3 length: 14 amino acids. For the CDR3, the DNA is TGTGCCAGCAGTGAAATAGGGGGCAATCAGCCCCAGCATTTT. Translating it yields CASSEIGGNQPQHF.

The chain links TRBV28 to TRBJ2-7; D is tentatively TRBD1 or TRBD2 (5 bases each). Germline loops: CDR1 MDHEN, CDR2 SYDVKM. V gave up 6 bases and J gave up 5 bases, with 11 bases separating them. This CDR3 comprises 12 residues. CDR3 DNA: TGTGCCAGCAGACCGAGGGGCGACGAGCAGTACTTC. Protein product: CASRPRGDEQYF.

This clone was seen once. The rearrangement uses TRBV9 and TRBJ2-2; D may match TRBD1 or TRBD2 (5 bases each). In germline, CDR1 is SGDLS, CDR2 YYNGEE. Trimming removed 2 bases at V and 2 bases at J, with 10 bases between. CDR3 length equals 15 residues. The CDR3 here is CASSVRDGNTGELFF. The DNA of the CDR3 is TGTGCCAGCAGCGTCCGGGACGGAAACACCGGGGAGCTGTTTTTT.

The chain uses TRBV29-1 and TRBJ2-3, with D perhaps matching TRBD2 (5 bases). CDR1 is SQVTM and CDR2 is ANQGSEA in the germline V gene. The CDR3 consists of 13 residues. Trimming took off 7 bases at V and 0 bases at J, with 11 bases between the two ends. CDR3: CSATRDSTDTQYF. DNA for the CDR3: TGCAGCGCCACGAGGGATAGCACAGATACGCAGTATTTT.

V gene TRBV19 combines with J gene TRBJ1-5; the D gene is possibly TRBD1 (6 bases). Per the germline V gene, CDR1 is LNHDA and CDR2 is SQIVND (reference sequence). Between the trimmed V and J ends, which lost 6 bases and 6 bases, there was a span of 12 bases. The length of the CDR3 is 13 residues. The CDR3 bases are TGTGCCAGTAGAACAGGGTACGGTCAGCCCCAGCATTTT. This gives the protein CASRTGYGQPQHF.

CDR3 nucleotides: TGTGCCTGGAGTATCCCGGGACACCCCTTACTAGAGATTGAGCAGTTCTTC. It codes for CAWSIPGHPLLEIEQFF. The chain employs TRBV30 and TRBJ2-1, with a possible D match to TRBD1 (6 bases). Trimming removed 2 bases at V and 9 bases at J, with 26 bases between. The V gene's germline CDR1 is GTSNPN and CDR2 SVGIG (reference sequence). This CDR3 comprises 17 residues.

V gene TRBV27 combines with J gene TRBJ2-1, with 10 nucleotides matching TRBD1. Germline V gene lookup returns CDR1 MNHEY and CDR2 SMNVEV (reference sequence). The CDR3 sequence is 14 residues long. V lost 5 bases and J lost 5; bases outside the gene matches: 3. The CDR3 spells CASSPGTGDNEQFF. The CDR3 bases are TGTGCCAGCAGTCCCGGGACAGGGGACAATGAGCAGTTCTTC.

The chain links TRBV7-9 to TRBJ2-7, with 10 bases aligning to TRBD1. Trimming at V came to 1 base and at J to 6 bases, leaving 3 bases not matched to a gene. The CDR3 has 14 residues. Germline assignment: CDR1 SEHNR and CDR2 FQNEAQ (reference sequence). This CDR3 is CASSLEGTGAEQYF. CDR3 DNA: TGTGCCAGCAGCTTAGAAGGGACAGGGGCCGAGCAGTACTTC.

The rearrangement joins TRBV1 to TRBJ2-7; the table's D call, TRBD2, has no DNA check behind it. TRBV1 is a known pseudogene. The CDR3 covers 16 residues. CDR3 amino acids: CTSNQGPCGPSYEQYF. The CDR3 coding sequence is TGCACCAGCAACCAGGGCCCTTGCGGGCCATCCTACGAGCAGTACTTC.